Here is one T cell receptor (beta chain) with its context. How the authors handled the data: For nucleated cells, counts were estimated from reference gene primer amplification. Generated by immunoSEQ multiplex PCR, the TCRdb table keeps only in-frame clones and is missing some. V and J calls and clone size come straight from that table; D and trimming were deduced from the DNA. This sample has approximately 36,000 clones, with roughly 84% found just once. This sample is part of a study of blood T cell repertoires in COVID-19. At the level of the study: Acute and convalescent COVID-19 samples came from the United States, Italy and Spain. The analysed material was cDNA or gDNA that came from T cells, B-cell-depleted T cells, or PBMCs.

The sequencing sample was made of peripheral blood. This TCR derives from a human donor in a cohort sampled during active COVID-19.

This CDR3 reads CASSLRPGGGEKLFF. In DNA form, the CDR3 reads TGTGCCAGCAGCTTAAGGCCGGGGGGCGGTGAAAAACTGTTTTTT. The rearrangement links TRBV11-2 to TRBJ1-4; TRBD1 is a possible D gene (6 bases). Trimming took off 2 bases at V and 7 bases at J, with 14 bases between the two ends. The CDR3 is 15 amino acids. In germline, CDR1 is SGHAT, CDR2 FQNNGV.